One sample yielded the 28 T cell receptor beta chains listed below, sequenced in a study of cytotoxic CD8 clonotypes in ibrutinib-treated CLL. Clones were sequenced by immunoSEQ multiplex PCR, and TCRdb holds only the in-frame ones, with some missing. The sample includes 35,000 or so clones, 70% to 75% of them seen just once. Material: PBMCs, obtained at disease progression, from a patient treated with ibrutinib. The receptors were gathered from a human donor with chronic lymphocytic leukemia.

CDR3 DNA: TGTGCCAGCAGTTACGGAGATGGGGTCGGGGAGCTGTTTTTT. Translated, it gives CASSYGDGVGELFF. The gene calls are TRBV6-6 and TRBJ2-2; D gene uncertain. There are 14 residues in the CDR3. Deletions cut 2 bases from V and 7 bases from J, with 11 bases between. Looked up from germline, CDR1 is MNHNY and CDR2 is SVGAGI (reference sequence).

This clone was seen a single time. In DNA, the CDR3 is TGTGCCAGTAGTACGCGGGACAGGGTCTATGGCTACACCTTC. Protein product: CASSTRDRVYGYTF. The gene calls are TRBV19 and TRBJ1-2; 9 bases match TRBD1. The CDR3 is 14 amino acids. Germline V gives CDR1 LNHDA, CDR2 SQIVND (reference sequence). With 4 bases clipped from V and 4 bases from J, the junction kept 4 bases outside the gene matches.

This clone came up a few times. The rearrangement links TRBV4-2 to TRBJ2-7; 7 nucleotides align to TRBD1. The junction had 11 bases not matched to a gene; V was cut back by 0 bases and J by 3 bases. This CDR3 is built from 17 residues. Germline CDR1 reads LGHNA; CDR2 reads YNFKEQ. In nucleotides, the CDR3 is TGTGCCAGCAGCCAAGATCCTAATCCGACAGGGCTCTACGAGCAGTACTTC. It encodes CASSQDPNPTGLYEQYF.

V is TRBV9 and J is TRBJ2-5, with D maybe TRBD2 (5 bases). This CDR3 is built from 14 residues. V lost 4 bases and J lost 2, with 12 bases in between. CDR1 and CDR2 (germline): SGDLS, YYNGEE. CDR3 protein: CASSPAGGQETQYF. Written as DNA, the CDR3 is TGTGCCAGCAGCCCCGCCGGCGGGCAAGAGACCCAGTACTTC.

The table lists this clone with a count of one. The rearrangement links TRBV28 to TRBJ1-2; D might be TRBD1 (5 bases). Trimming removed 7 bases from V and 7 bases from J, with 22 bases in between. CDR1 is MDHEN and CDR2 is SYDVKM in the germline V gene. This CDR3 comprises 15 residues. CDR3 protein: CASTEIDSRGLGYTF. DNA of the CDR3: TGTGCCAGCACCGAGATCGACAGTCGAGGGCTTGGCTACACCTTC.

This clone was observed a handful of times. The V and J genes are TRBV5-1 and TRBJ2-5, with D possibly called TRBD1 or TRBD2 (5 bases each). CDR1 is SGHRS and CDR2 is YFSETQ in the germline V gene. This CDR3 is 14 amino acids long. The V end lost 4 bases, the J end lost 5 bases, and 15 bases lay between the germline ends. The chain's CDR3 is CASSVGALVETQYF. The CDR3 DNA is TGCGCCAGCAGCGTCGGGGCATTAGTGGAGACCCAGTACTTC.

The V gene is TRBV10-1, the J gene TRBJ1-2; D gene uncertain. Germline CDR1 and CDR2: WNHNN and SYGVQD (reference sequence). The CDR3 length is 14 residues. V lost 0 bases, J lost 2 bases, and 7 bases lay in between. This CDR3 reads CASSESGINYGYTF. The DNA for the CDR3 is TGCGCCAGCAGTGAGTCCGGAATCAACTATGGCTACACCTTC.

By frequency in the sample, this clone is medium-sized. The chain employs TRBV4-1 and TRBJ2-2; D gene uncertain. The CDR3 is 14 amino acids. Deletions cut 1 base from V and 4 bases from J, with 7 bases between. Per germline, CDR1 MGHRA and CDR2 YSYEKL. Written as DNA, the CDR3 is TGCGCCAGCAGCCAAGCCGACCGCACCGGGGAGCTGTTTTTT. This codes for CASSQADRTGELFF.

The CDR3 reads CASSIGGMGEKLFF. Here the CDR3 DNA reads TGCGCCAGCAGCATCGGTGGTATGGGAGAAAAACTGTTTTTT. The genes are TRBV5-1 and TRBJ1-4; D is ambiguous. The CDR3 contains 14 residues. In germline, CDR1 is SGHRS, CDR2 YFSETQ. Trimming removed 4 bases from V and 8 bases from J, with 15 bases in between. The full variable domain, completed using reference TRBV5-1 and TRBJ1-4, is KAGVTQTPRYLIKTRGQQVTLSCSPISGHRSVSWYQQTPGQGLQFLFEYFSETQRNKGNFPGRFSGRQFSNSRSEMNVSTLELGDSALYLCASSIGGMGEKLFFGSGTQLSVL.

This clone has only a few counts. V usage is TRBV5-1 and J usage is TRBJ2-3, with 8 bases lining up with TRBD2. After removal of 1 base from V and 1 base from J, the junction contained 14 bases not matched to a gene. The length of the CDR3 is 19 residues. Germline CDR1 is SGHRS and CDR2 is YFSETQ. The CDR3 protein is CASSLNPGTSHSRTDTQYF. The DNA of the CDR3 is TGCGCCAGCAGCTTGAACCCCGGGACTAGTCATAGCCGCACAGATACGCAGTATTTT. The full variable domain, with the rest looked up from reference TRBV5-1 and TRBJ2-3, is KAGVTQTPRYLIKTRGQQVTLSCSPISGHRSVSWYQQTPGQGLQFLFEYFSETQRNKGNFPGRFSGRQFSNSRSEMNVSTLELGDSALYLCASSLNPGTSHSRTDTQYFGPGTRLTVL.

The chain uses TRBV27 and TRBJ2-3; 9 nucleotides line up with TRBD2. The CDR3 is 16 residues long. J gave up 4 bases and V 3 bases, and 8 bases lay outside the gene matches. In germline, CDR1 is MNHEY, CDR2 SMNVEV (reference sequence). The CDR3 nucleotides read TGTGCCAGCAGTTTCGCCGGGACTAGCCCGCCAGATACGCAGTATTTT. This codes for CASSFAGTSPPDTQYF.

V is TRBV19 and J is TRBJ2-3; perhaps D is TRBD1 or TRBD2 (6 bases each). The CDR3 has 13 amino acids. Germline V gives CDR1 LNHDA, CDR2 SQIVND (reference sequence). The V gene lost 5 bases and the J gene lost 12 bases, with 18 bases spanning the gap. The CDR3 DNA reads as TGTGCCAGTAGTCCCCGAAGAGGAGGGGGACAGTATTTT. Translating it yields CASSPRRGGGQYF.

The chain links TRBV4-1 to TRBJ1-1, with 8 nucleotides matching TRBD1. The V gene end was trimmed by 8 bases and the J gene end by 1 base; junction bases not matched to a gene: 6. Germline V gives CDR1 MGHRA, CDR2 YSYEKL. The CDR3 length is 14 residues. CDR3 DNA sequence: TGCGCCAGCCGCCTGGGACAGGAGAACACTGAAGCTTTCTTT. As protein: CASRLGQENTEAFF.

The sample holds a few counts of this clone. The chain couples TRBV7-9 to TRBJ2-7; 7 nucleotides line up with TRBD1. Losses at the gene ends were 5 bases for V and 2 bases for J; bases not matched to a gene: 3. The CDR3 extends over 13 amino acids. Germline V gene data show CDR1 as SEHNR and CDR2 as FQNEAQ (reference sequence). The CDR3 reads CASSRDSPYEQYF. The CDR3 DNA is TGTGCCAGCAGCAGGGACAGCCCCTACGAGCAGTACTTC.

The chain has TRBV5-1 and TRBJ2-7, with D maybe TRBD2 (5 bases). Trimming stripped 4 bases from V and 7 bases from J, with 12 bases between. The germline gives CDR1 SGHRS, CDR2 YFSETQ. The CDR3 is made up of 12 amino acids. As DNA, the CDR3 is TGCGCCAGCAGCCCTTATACGGGGGAGCAGTACTTC. Residues: CASSPYTGEQYF.

The sample holds a few counts of this clone. V gene TRBV6-1 combines with J gene TRBJ2-2; 7 bases align to TRBD1. The CDR3 consists of 13 residues. V shed 5 bases, J shed 7 bases, and the junction held 4 bases outside the gene matches. CDR1 is MNHNS and CDR2 is SASEGT in the germline V gene. Here the CDR3 reads CASSTQGVGELFF. In nucleotides, the CDR3 is TGTGCCAGCAGTACCCAGGGGGTCGGGGAGCTGTTTTTT.

The chain combines TRBV27 with TRBJ2-1; TRBD2 agrees at 11 bases. Per the germline V gene, CDR1 is MNHEY and CDR2 is SMNVEV (reference sequence). V lost 5 bases and J lost 4; bases outside the gene matches: 4. This CDR3 is 15 amino acids long. The CDR3 region is CASSPRLAGYNEQFF. In DNA form, the CDR3 reads TGTGCCAGCAGTCCCAGACTAGCGGGATACAATGAGCAGTTCTTC.

The chain has TRBV5-4 and TRBJ2-7; 9 bases map to TRBD1. Germline V gene data show CDR1 as SGHNT and CDR2 as YYREEE (reference sequence). CDR3 length: 15 residues. The trim removed 3 bases at V and 1 base at J, leaving 5 bases unmatched. CDR3 protein: CASSSQGARSYEQYF. DNA of the CDR3: TGTGCCAGCAGCTCACAGGGGGCGCGGTCCTACGAGCAGTACTTC. The variable domain in full, completed from reference TRBV5-4 and TRBJ2-7, reads ETGVTQSPTHLIKTRGQQVTLRCSSQSGHNTVSWYQQALGQGPQFIFQYYREEENGRGNFPPRFSGLQFPNYSSELNVNALELDDSALYLCASSSQGARSYEQYFGPGTRLTVT.

J is TRBJ1-5 and V is TRBV6-1; 9 nucleotides line up with TRBD1. This CDR3 comprises 14 residues. Germline assignment: CDR1 MNHNS and CDR2 SASEGT. The trim removed 6 bases at V and 8 bases at J, leaving 8 bases unmatched. The CDR3 region is CASRGQGPREPQHF. For the CDR3, the DNA is TGTGCCAGCAGGGGACAGGGCCCCAGGGAGCCCCAGCATTTT.

This CDR3 reads CASSPDNEQFF. Written as DNA, the CDR3 is TGTGCCAGCAGCCCTGACAATGAGCAGTTCTTC. V usage is TRBV6-4 and J usage is TRBJ2-1; no clear D. This CDR3 region has 11 residues. The V gene's germline CDR1 is MRHNA and CDR2 SNTAGT. Trimming stripped 6 bases from V and 5 bases from J, with 5 bases between.

The CDR3 region has the DNA TGTGCCAGCAGCGCGGGGACTAGCGGCTCCTACAATGAGCAGTTCTTC. It yields the protein CASSAGTSGSYNEQFF. The chain carries TRBV7-9 and TRBJ2-1, with 11 bases identical to TRBD2. Unmatched junction bases numbered 3, after V lost 5 bases and J lost 0 bases. CDR1 SEHNR and CDR2 FQNEAQ come from the germline V gene (reference sequence). This CDR3 region has 16 residues.

The chain is built from TRBV6-6 and TRBJ1-1; tentative D call: TRBD1 (5 bases). In germline, CDR1 is MNHNY, CDR2 SVGAGI (reference sequence). CDR3 length: 15 amino acids. The V end was cut by 6 bases, the J end by 4 bases, with 18 bases between. CDR3 DNA: TGTGCCAGCAGCACCCAATTGGGAGGGGTCACTGAAGCTTTCTTT. Translated, it gives CASSTQLGGVTEAFF.

The chain has TRBV5-1 and TRBJ1-1; 8 bases match TRBD1. The CDR3 loop spans 16 amino acids. V gave up 4 bases and J gave up 0 bases; unmatched junction bases: 8. Germline V lookup: CDR1 SGHRS, CDR2 YFSETQ. The CDR3 DNA is TGCGCCAGCAGCAGAGGACAGGGAGGGATGAACACTGAAGCTTTCTTT. It encodes CASSRGQGGMNTEAFF.

V usage is TRBV7-9 and J usage is TRBJ1-1; D remains ambiguous. The CDR3 spans 12 residues. Trimming stripped 5 bases from V and 2 bases from J, with 6 bases between. CDR1 is SEHNR, CDR2 FQNEAQ, per germline (reference sequence). CDR3 loop: CASSPTNTEAFF. The DNA of the CDR3 is TGTGCCAGCAGCCCGACAAACACTGAAGCTTTCTTT. Looking up the rest from reference TRBV7-9 and TRBJ1-1 gives the full variable domain: DTGVSQNPRHKITKRGQNVTFRCDPISEHNRLYWYRQTLGQGPEFLTYFQNEAQLEKSRLLSDRFSAERPKGSFSTLEIQRTEQGDSAMYLCASSPTNTEAFFGQGTRLTVV.

The chain carries TRBV7-8 and TRBJ1-3, with D possibly TRBD1 on 5 matching bases. The CDR3 contains 16 residues. The germline gives CDR1 SGHVS, CDR2 FQNEAQ. V lost 5 bases to trimming and J lost 0 bases, with 14 bases between them. The CDR3 region is CASSLRDFSSGNTIYF. The CDR3 region has the DNA TGTGCCAGCAGCCTAAGGGACTTCAGCTCTGGAAACACCATATATTTT. Combining the CDR3 with reference TRBV7-8 and TRBJ1-3 gives the whole variable domain GAGVSQSPRYKVAKRGQDVALRCDPISGHVSLFWYQQALGQGPEFLTYFQNEAQLDKSGLPSDRFFAERPEGSVSTLKIQRTQQEDSAVYLCASSLRDFSSGNTIYFGEGSWLTVV.

V and J are TRBV6-5 and TRBJ2-3; D gene ambiguous. CDR3 length equals 14 residues. V was clipped by 2 bases and J by 0 bases, with 6 bases between them. Germline CDR1 is MNHEY and CDR2 is SVGAGI. The CDR3 bases are TGTGCCAGCAGTTACAAGGCTAGCACAGATACGCAGTATTTT. It encodes CASSYKASTDTQYF.

V usage is TRBV15 and J usage is TRBJ2-1; 10 bases are a match to TRBD1. The trim removed 1 base at V and 5 bases at J, leaving 5 bases unmatched. This CDR3 spans 16 amino acids. Germline assignment: CDR1 LNHNV and CDR2 YYDKDF (reference sequence). CDR3 protein: CATSRGAGTGDNEQFF. For the CDR3, the DNA is TGTGCCACCAGCAGAGGCGCCGGGACAGGGGACAATGAGCAGTTCTTC.

This chain uses TRBV6-4 with TRBJ2-5; the match to TRBD2 covers 8 bases. This CDR3 is 18 amino acids long. Trimming took 4 bases from V and 8 from J; bases not matched to a gene: 21. Germline V gene sequence: CDR1 MRHNA, CDR2 SNTAGT. The CDR3 nucleotides read TGTGCCAGCAGTGGGGCAGGGCGGCGGGCGGGGGGCCCGGGTACCCAGTACTTC. This sequence encodes CASSGAGRRAGGPGTQYF.